One sample yielded the 21 T cell receptor beta chains listed below, sequenced in a study of blood T cell repertoires in COVID-19. TCRdb's table, derived via immunoSEQ multiplex PCR, lists solely in-frame clones and lacks some. The sample yields around 300,000 clones, roughly 90% seen once. Sequenced: PBMCs or T cells enriched from blood (not recorded which). The source is a woman aged 60-75 years who had recovered from COVID-19.

The chain carries TRBV3-1 (or the pseudogene TRBV3-2) and TRBJ2-7; a weak D match, TRBD2 (6 bases). The germline V gene has CDR1 LGHDT and CDR2 YNNKEL (reference sequence). V lost 2 bases to trimming and J lost 6 bases, with 8 bases between them. CDR3 size: 12 residues. The CDR3 loop is CASSQPGSEQYF. Written as DNA, the CDR3 is TGTGCCAGCAGCCAACCCGGGAGCGAGCAGTACTTC.

The rearrangement joins TRBV10-2 to TRBJ2-7; TRBD1 agrees at 7 bases. This CDR3 comprises 14 residues. The junction had 13 bases not matched to a gene; V was cut back by 10 bases and J by 4 bases. CDR1 is WSHSY, CDR2 SAAADI, per germline. CDR3 in DNA: TGCGCCACTCAAAGGGGGCGAGCTTCATACGAGCAGTACTTC. It specifies CATQRGRASYEQYF.

V gene TRBV28 combines with J gene TRBJ2-7, with TRBD1 identical over 8 bases. The CDR3 runs 17 residues. Looked up from germline, CDR1 is MDHEN and CDR2 is SYDVKM. Unmatched junction bases numbered 14, after V lost 4 bases and J lost 3 bases. The CDR3 spells CASSSGVGQGAFYEQYF. The DNA of the CDR3 is TGTGCCAGCAGTTCGGGGGTCGGACAGGGAGCCTTCTACGAGCAGTACTTC. Complete variable domain (other parts from reference TRBV28 and TRBJ2-7): DVKVTQSSRYLVKRTGEKVFLECVQDMDHENMFWYRQDPGLGLRLIYFSYDVKMKEKGDIPEGYSVSREKKERFSLILESASTNQTSMYLCASSSGVGQGAFYEQYFGPGTRLTVT.

The chain's CDR3 is CASSRGQNTEAFF. The CDR3 DNA sequence: TGTGCCAGCAGCCGTGGGCAGAACACTGAAGCTTTCTTT. The chain has TRBV9 and TRBJ1-1; D call uncertain. The V gene lost 4 bases and the J gene lost 1 base, with 8 bases spanning the gap. Germline V lookup: CDR1 SGDLS, CDR2 YYNGEE. The CDR3 spans 13 residues.

The chain uses TRBV9 and TRBJ2-3; D possibly corresponds to TRBD2 (5 bases). In germline, CDR1 is SGDLS, CDR2 YYNGEE. The CDR3 has 15 amino acids. The ends were cut back, 0 bases at V and 2 bases at J, with 10 bases in the middle. The CDR3 region has the DNA TGTGCCAGCAGCGTAGGAGGGTGGGACACAGATACGCAGTATTTT. It codes for CASSVGGWDTDTQYF.

This clone has a single count. The chain combines TRBV30 with TRBJ2-2, with a weak D call TRBD1 (5 bases). CDR3 length: 13 residues. The V end was cut by 3 bases, the J end by 4 bases, with 9 bases between. Germline CDR1 reads GTSNPN; CDR2 reads SVGIG (reference sequence). CDR3 in amino acids: CAWSAQGTGELFF. The CDR3 DNA follows: TGTGCCTGGAGCGCCCAGGGCACCGGGGAGCTGTTTTTT.

V gene TRBV2 combines with J gene TRBJ2-5; a weak D match, TRBD1 (5 bases). The V end was cut by 5 bases, the J end by 5 bases, with 21 bases between. The germline CDR1 and CDR2 sequences are SNHLY and FYNNEI. The CDR3 sequence is 16 residues long. CDR3 loop: CASSTRQSRGGETQYF. The CDR3 nucleotides are TGTGCCAGCAGTACCCGACAATCAAGGGGTGGGGAGACCCAGTACTTC.

Only one count was recorded for this clone. J is TRBJ1-5 and V is TRBV6-4; D possibly corresponds to TRBD1 (5 bases). This CDR3 spans 13 amino acids. The germline V and J ends were trimmed by 3 bases and 7 bases, with 10 bases remaining between them. CDR1 and CDR2 from the germline V gene are MRHNA and SNTAGT. DNA for the CDR3: TGTGCCAGCAGTGAGTGGGGCGGACAGCCCCAGCATTTT. It translates to CASSEWGGQPQHF.

The rearrangement joins TRBV19 to TRBJ1-5; D gene ambiguous. The CDR3 has 14 amino acids. V lost 7 bases and J lost 3, with 13 bases in between. Per germline, CDR1 LNHDA and CDR2 SQIVND (reference sequence). CDR3 DNA sequence: TGTGCCAGTAAGGTATCAGGATCCAATCAGCCCCAGCATTTT. It is translated as CASKVSGSNQPQHF.

V usage is TRBV4-1 and J usage is TRBJ2-7; 11 bases align to TRBD1. With 0 bases clipped from V and 4 bases from J, the junction kept 2 bases outside the gene matches. Looked up from germline, CDR1 is MGHRA and CDR2 is YSYEKL. The CDR3 length is 15 residues. CDR3 sequence: CASSQDGQGAYEQYF. CDR3 DNA: TGCGCCAGCAGCCAAGATGGACAGGGGGCATACGAGCAGTACTTC.

V gene TRBV11-2 combines with J gene TRBJ1-6; a possible D gene is TRBD1 (6 bases). Trimming removed 3 bases from V and 4 bases from J, with 10 bases in between. The CDR3 is 15 amino acids. The germline V gene encodes CDR1 SGHAT and CDR2 FQNNGV. The DNA of the CDR3 is TGTGCCAGCAGCTTTTCGGGACAATATAATTCACCCCTCCACTTT. Translated, it gives CASSFSGQYNSPLHF.

V is TRBV9 and J is TRBJ1-2; no clear D gene. The CDR3 contains 12 residues. Between the trimmed V and J ends, which lost 0 bases and 4 bases, there was a span of 4 bases. The germline V gene encodes CDR1 SGDLS and CDR2 YYNGEE. CDR3 in amino acids: CASSVDSYGYTF. CDR3 DNA: TGTGCCAGCAGCGTAGACAGCTATGGCTACACCTTC.

The genes are TRBV19 and TRBJ1-2; TRBD1 is a possible D gene (6 bases). V shed 1 base and J shed 7 bases, with 16 bases lying between them. CDR1 LNHDA and CDR2 SQIVND come from the germline V gene (reference sequence). This CDR3 is 15 amino acids long. CDR3 loop: CASSIGGLIAGGYTF. The CDR3 nucleotides are TGTGCCAGTAGTATAGGGGGGCTGATAGCTGGTGGCTACACCTTC.

J is TRBJ2-1 and V is TRBV5-1; TRBD2 agrees at 8 bases. There are 16 residues in the CDR3. Looked up from germline, CDR1 is SGHRS and CDR2 is YFSETQ. V shed 0 bases and J 3 bases; nucleotides not matched to a gene: 5. The DNA for the CDR3 is TGCGCCAGCAGCTTGGATGCGGGGGGAGTCTACAATGAGCAGTTCTTC. The encoded protein is CASSLDAGGVYNEQFF.

The genes are TRBV5-6 and TRBJ2-2; the D is unclear. V was clipped by 4 bases and J by 2 bases, with 9 bases between them. Germline CDR1 SGHDT, CDR2 YYEEEE. The CDR3 length is 14 residues. CDR3 DNA sequence: TGTGCCAGCAGCCTTGGGCCCAACACCGGGGAGCTGTTTTTT. Translation gives CASSLGPNTGELFF. The whole variable domain, remainder taken from reference TRBV5-6 and TRBJ2-2, is DAGVTQSPTHLIKTRGQQVTLRCSPKSGHDTVSWYQQALGQGPQFIFQYYEEEERQRGNFPDRFSGHQFPNYSSELNVNALLLGDSALYLCASSLGPNTGELFFGEGSRLTVL.

The chain carries TRBV5-1 and TRBJ1-6; D is uncertain. Per the germline V gene, CDR1 is SGHRS and CDR2 is YFSETQ. V was pared by 2 bases and J by 4 bases, with 16 bases between. The CDR3 extends over 17 amino acids. The CDR3, as DNA: TGCGCCAGCAGCTTCGGGTTGTGGCAAAGTTATAATTCACCCCTCCACTTT. This gives the protein CASSFGLWQSYNSPLHF.

The chain recombines TRBV18 with TRBJ1-1; no clear D. From germline, CDR1 is KGHSH and CDR2 LQKENI. The CDR3 covers 13 residues. V was cut by 3 bases and J by 3 bases, with 8 bases left in between. The CDR3 nucleotides are TGTGCCAGCTCACCCCTGGAGGACACTGAAGCTTTCTTT. The encoded protein is CASSPLEDTEAFF.

The V call is TRBV25-1, the J call TRBJ2-2; a possible D gene is TRBD2 (6 bases). The CDR3 runs 16 residues. CDR1 is MGHDK and CDR2 is SYGVNS in the germline V gene. The V end lost 2 bases, the J end lost 4 bases, and 14 bases lay between the germline ends. The CDR3 DNA is TGTGCCAGCAGTGAAGGGCCGGGAGTGTTCACCGGGGAGCTGTTTTTT. Protein product: CASSEGPGVFTGELFF.

This chain uses TRBV7-3 with TRBJ1-1; no clear D gene. The CDR3 spans 13 residues. The V end lost 3 bases, the J end lost 2 bases, and 7 bases lay between the germline ends. CDR1 and CDR2 from the germline V gene are SGHTA and FQGTGA. CDR3 in DNA: TGTGCCAGCAGCTTCGCGGGAAACACTGAAGCTTTCTTT. Encoded protein: CASSFAGNTEAFF. Full variable domain (remainder filled in from reference TRBV7-3 and TRBJ1-1): GAGVSQTPSNKVTEKGKYVELRCDPISGHTALYWYRQSLGQGPEFLIYFQGTGAADDSGLPNDRFFAVRPEGSVSTLKIQRTERGDSAVYLCASSFAGNTEAFFGQGTRLTVV.

The chain joins TRBV5-4 to TRBJ2-3; tentative D call: TRBD2 (6 bases). Trimming took 6 bases from V and 6 from J, leaving 20 bases between them. The CDR3 has 15 amino acids. The germline V gene has CDR1 SGHNT and CDR2 YYREEE (reference sequence). The DNA for the CDR3 is TGTGCCAGCACCGTGTTTGGAGGGCAAGGGGATACGCAGTATTTT. Its protein product is CASTVFGGQGDTQYF.

The chain uses TRBV10-1 and TRBJ2-7, with 7 positions matching TRBD2. Germline CDR1 WNHNN, CDR2 SYGVQD (reference sequence). The CDR3 length is 20 residues. Germline trimming cut 10 bases from V and 2 bases from J; bases unmatched to any gene: 29. CDR3 nucleotides: TGCGCCAAAAAACCCCTGGAGCGACTAGCCTTAGATCCTAGGACCTACGAGCAGTACTTC. Translating it yields CAKKPLERLALDPRTYEQYF.